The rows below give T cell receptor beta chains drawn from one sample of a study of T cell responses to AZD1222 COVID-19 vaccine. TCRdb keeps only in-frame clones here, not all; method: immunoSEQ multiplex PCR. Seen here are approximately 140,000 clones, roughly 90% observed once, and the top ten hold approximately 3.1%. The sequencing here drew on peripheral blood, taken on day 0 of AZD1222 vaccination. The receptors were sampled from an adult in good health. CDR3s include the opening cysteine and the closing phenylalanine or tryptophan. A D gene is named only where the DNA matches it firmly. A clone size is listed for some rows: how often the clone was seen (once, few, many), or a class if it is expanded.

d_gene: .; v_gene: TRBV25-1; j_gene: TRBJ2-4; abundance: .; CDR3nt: TGTGCCAGCAGTGACTGGGAGGTCAATCAAAACATTCAGTACTTC; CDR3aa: CASSDWEVNQNIQYF
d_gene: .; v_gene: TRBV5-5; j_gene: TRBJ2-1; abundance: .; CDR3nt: TGTGCCAGCAGTTTAACATCCGGGACTTTGCAGTTCTTC; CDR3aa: CASSLTSGTLQFF
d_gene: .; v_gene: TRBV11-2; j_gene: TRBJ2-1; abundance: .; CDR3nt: TGTGCCAGCAGCTCGGTCGCGGGGTCCTACAATGAGCAGTTCTTC; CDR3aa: CASSSVAGSYNEQFF
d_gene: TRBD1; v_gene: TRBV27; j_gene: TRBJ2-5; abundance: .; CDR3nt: TGTGCCAGCAGTCCGACGACAGGGGTAGGGGGAGAGACCCAGTACTTC; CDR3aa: CASSPTTGVGGETQYF
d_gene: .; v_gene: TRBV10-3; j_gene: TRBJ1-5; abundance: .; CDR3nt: TGTGCCACCGACGGGTGGGGGCAGAATCAGCCCCAGCATTTT; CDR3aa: CATDGWGQNQPQHF
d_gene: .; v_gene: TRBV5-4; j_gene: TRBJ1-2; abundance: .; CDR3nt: TGTGCCAGCAGCTTGGGACAGGCCCCCTATGGCTACACCTTC; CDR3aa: CASSLGQAPYGYTF
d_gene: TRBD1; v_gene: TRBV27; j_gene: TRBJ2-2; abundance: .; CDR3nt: TGTGCCAGCAGTTTAAGAGGGGGCGTCTTGACCGGGGAGCTGTTTTTT; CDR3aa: CASSLRGGVLTGELFF
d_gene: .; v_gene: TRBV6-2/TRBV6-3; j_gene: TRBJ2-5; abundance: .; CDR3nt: TGTGCCAGCCGCCTAACGGGGCGTGTAGGGACCCAGGGCCGGCGGGAGACCCAGTACTTC; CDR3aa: CASRLTGRVGTQGRRETQYF
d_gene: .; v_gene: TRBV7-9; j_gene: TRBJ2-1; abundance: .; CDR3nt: TGTGCCAGCAGCTTAACTAGCTCCTACAATGAGCAGTTCTTC; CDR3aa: CASSLTSSYNEQFF
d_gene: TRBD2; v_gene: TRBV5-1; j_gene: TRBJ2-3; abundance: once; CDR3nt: TGCGCCAGCAGCTTCCAGCGGGAGAGGGGCACAGATACGCAGTATTTT; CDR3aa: CASSFQRERGTDTQYF
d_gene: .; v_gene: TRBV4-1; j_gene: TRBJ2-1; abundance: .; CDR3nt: TGCGCCAGCAGCCAAGAACACGAGGGTGAGCAGTTCTTC; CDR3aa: CASSQEHEGEQFF
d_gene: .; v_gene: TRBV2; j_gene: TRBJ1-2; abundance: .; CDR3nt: TGTGCCAGCAGCGTAATAACTCAAGTTGGCTACACCTTC; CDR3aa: CASSVITQVGYTF
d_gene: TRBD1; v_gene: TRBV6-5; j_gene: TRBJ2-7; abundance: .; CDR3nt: TGTGCCAGCAGCTACAGGGGGCAATCGTCCGAGCAGTACTTC; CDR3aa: CASSYRGQSSEQYF
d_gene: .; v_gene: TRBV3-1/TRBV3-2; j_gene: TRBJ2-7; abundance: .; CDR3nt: TGTGCCAGCAGCTTCAAACACCCGGACATTGTCGAGCAGTACTTC; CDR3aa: CASSFKHPDIVEQYF
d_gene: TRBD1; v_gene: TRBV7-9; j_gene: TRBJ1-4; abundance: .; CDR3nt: TGTGCCAGCAGCACCAGGACAGGGGGTGAAAAACTGTTTTTT; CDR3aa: CASSTRTGGEKLFF
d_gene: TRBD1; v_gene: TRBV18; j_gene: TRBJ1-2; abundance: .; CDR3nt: TGTGCCAGCTCACCACCGCTCCAGACAGGGGAGGGCTACACCTTC; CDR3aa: CASSPPLQTGEGYTF
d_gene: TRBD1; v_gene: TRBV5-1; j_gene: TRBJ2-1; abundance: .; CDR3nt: TGCGCCAGCAGCTTGGAAGTTGGGACAGGGGGCAATGAGCAGTTCTTC; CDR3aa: CASSLEVGTGGNEQFF
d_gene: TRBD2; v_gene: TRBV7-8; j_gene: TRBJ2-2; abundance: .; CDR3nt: TGTGCCAGCACCATTAGCGGGACTTACACCGGGGAGCTGTTTTTT; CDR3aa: CASTISGTYTGELFF
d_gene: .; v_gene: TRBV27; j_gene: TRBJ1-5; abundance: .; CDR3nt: TGTGCCAGCTCTCTAGGGGGAGGCAATCAGCCCCAGCATTTT; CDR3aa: CASSLGGGNQPQHF
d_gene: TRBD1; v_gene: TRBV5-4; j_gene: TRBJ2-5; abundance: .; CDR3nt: TGTGCCAGCAGCCCTAGGACAGGACAAGAGACCCAGTACTTC; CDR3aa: CASSPRTGQETQYF
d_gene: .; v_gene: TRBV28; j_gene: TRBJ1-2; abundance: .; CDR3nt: TGTGCCACCCAATCGCGGGGCAGGGATGGCTACACCTTC; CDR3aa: CATQSRGRDGYTF
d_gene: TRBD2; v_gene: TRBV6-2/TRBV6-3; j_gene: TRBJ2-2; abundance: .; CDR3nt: TGTGCCAGCAGTTCCGGGGGGGCGAACACCGGGGAGCTGTTTTTT; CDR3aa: CASSSGGANTGELFF
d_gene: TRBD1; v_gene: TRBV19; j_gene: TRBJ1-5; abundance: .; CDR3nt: TGTGCCAGTAGTGAACGACAGGGGAAAAGCAATCAGCCCCAGCATTTT; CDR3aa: CASSERQGKSNQPQHF
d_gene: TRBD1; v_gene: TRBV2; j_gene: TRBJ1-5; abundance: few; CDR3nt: TGTGCCAGCAGTGGGACAGGGCAACAGCCCCAGCATTTT; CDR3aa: CASSGTGQQPQHF
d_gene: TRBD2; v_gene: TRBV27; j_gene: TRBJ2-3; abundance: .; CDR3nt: TGTGCCAGCAAGGCGGGAGGTAGCACAGATACGCAGTATTTT; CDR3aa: CASKAGGSTDTQYF
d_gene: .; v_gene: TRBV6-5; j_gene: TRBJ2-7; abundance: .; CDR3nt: TGTGCCAGCAGTTTCCAGGGATACGAGCAGTACTTC; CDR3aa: CASSFQGYEQYF
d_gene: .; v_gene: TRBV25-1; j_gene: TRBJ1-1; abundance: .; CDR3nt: TGTGCCAGCAGTGAATGGGTTGGGGGCAGGGCTTTCTTT; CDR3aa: CASSEWVGGRAFF
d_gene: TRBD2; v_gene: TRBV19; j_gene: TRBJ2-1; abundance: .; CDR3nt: TGTGCCAGTAGTGAAACTAGCGGGTTCTCCTACAATGAGCAGTTCTTC; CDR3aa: CASSETSGFSYNEQFF
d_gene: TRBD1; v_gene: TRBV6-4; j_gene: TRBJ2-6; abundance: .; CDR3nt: TGTGCCAGCAGTCCGGGACAGGGAACTGGGGCCAACGTCCTGACTTTC; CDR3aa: CASSPGQGTGANVLTF
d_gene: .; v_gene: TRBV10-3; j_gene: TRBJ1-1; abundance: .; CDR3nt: TGTGCCATCACAGAGAGGGCAGGGCGGACTGAAGCTTTCTTT; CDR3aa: CAITERAGRTEAFF
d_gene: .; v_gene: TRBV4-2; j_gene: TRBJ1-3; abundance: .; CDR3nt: TGTGCCAGCAGCCACGCCTTCCGAAACTCTGGAAACACCATATATTTT; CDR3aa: CASSHAFRNSGNTIYF
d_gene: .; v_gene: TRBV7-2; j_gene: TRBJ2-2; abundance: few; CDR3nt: TGTGCCAGCAGCATTTACAGGGTTAACACCGGGGAGCTGTTTTTT; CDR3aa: CASSIYRVNTGELFF
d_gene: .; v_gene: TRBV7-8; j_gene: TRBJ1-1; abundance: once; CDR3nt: TGTGCCAGCAGCTTAGTCTCCAGGGACACTGAAGCTTTCTTT; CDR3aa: CASSLVSRDTEAFF
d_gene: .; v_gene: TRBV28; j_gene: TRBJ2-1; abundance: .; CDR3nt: TGTGCCAGCAGCGAGGGGAGAATCAATGAGCAGTTCTTC; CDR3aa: CASSEGRINEQFF
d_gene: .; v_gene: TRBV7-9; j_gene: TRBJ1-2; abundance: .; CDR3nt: TGTGCCAGCAGCTTAGACCTCCAGGGACCGTATGGCTACACCTTC; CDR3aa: CASSLDLQGPYGYTF
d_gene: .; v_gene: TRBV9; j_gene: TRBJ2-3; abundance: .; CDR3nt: TGTGCCAGCGATAAGGGGACCTCTAGCACAGATACGCAGTATTTT; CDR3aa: CASDKGTSSTDTQYF
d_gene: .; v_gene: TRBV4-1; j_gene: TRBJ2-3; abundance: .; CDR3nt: TGCGCCAGCAGCCAAGTGGAAGGAGCTCCCGATACGCAGTATTTT; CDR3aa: CASSQVEGAPDTQYF
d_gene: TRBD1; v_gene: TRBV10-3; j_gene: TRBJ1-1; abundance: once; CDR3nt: TGTGCCATCAGTGACCGGGACAGGGAGGGCACTGAAGCTTTCTTT; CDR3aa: CAISDRDREGTEAFF